Listed here are 8 T cell receptor beta chains from one sample, sequenced in a study of blood T cell repertoires in COVID-19. Profiled with immunoSEQ multiplex PCR; TCRdb holds only in-frame clones, not every one. The sample lists nearly 90,000 clones; about two thirds were seen once. Sequences were obtained from peripheral blood. These receptors were obtained from a woman older than 75 with acute or convalescent COVID-19.

This chain links TRBV9 with TRBJ1-3, with D maybe TRBD1 (6 bases). The germline gives CDR1 SGDLS, CDR2 YYNGEE. V lost 4 bases to trimming and J lost 3 bases, with 14 bases between them. The CDR3 has 15 residues. CDR3 sequence (DNA): TGTGCCAGCAGCCTTAGAGGGACACTTGGAAACACCATATATTTT. This translates into CASSLRGTLGNTIYF.

The genes are TRBV7-8 and TRBJ2-7; D is unresolved. CDR1 is SGHVS and CDR2 is FQNEAQ in the germline V gene. The length of the CDR3 is 14 residues. V was clipped by 5 bases and J by 2 bases, with 13 bases between them. The DNA for the CDR3 is TGTGCCAGCAGCCCTTCATCGGTAACCTACGAGCAGTACTTC. It translates to CASSPSSVTYEQYF.

The V call is TRBV6-6, the J call TRBJ1-3; maybe TRBD1 (5 bases). This CDR3 is built from 14 residues. V was pared by 7 bases and J by 7 bases, with 17 bases between. Germline V gives CDR1 MNHNY, CDR2 SVGAGI (reference sequence). CDR3 in amino acids: CASTYRQLGNTIYF. The CDR3 coding sequence is TGTGCCAGCACCTACAGGCAGCTGGGGAACACCATATATTTT.

The chain is built from TRBV4-2 and TRBJ2-7; possibly TRBD2 for D (7 bases). Germline CDR1 and CDR2: LGHNA and YNFKEQ. The CDR3 sequence is 16 residues long. Trimming left V 0 bases short and J 9 bases short, with 21 bases between. The DNA for the CDR3 is TGTGCCAGCAGCCAAGATCAGGCGGGGGCTATACCCCGGCAGTACTTC. Translated: CASSQDQAGAIPRQYF.

This chain uses TRBV2 with TRBJ1-2, with unresolved D. The length of the CDR3 is 14 residues. V was pared by 6 bases and J by 0 bases, with 11 bases between. Per the germline V gene, CDR1 is SNHLY and CDR2 is FYNNEI. The CDR3 protein is CASSTRVANYGYTF. In DNA form, the CDR3 reads TGTGCCAGCAGCACGAGGGTAGCTAACTATGGCTACACCTTC.

The J gene is TRBJ1-1, the V gene TRBV24-1; 9 bases line up with TRBD1. Trimming removed 3 bases from V and 0 bases from J; junction bases left unmatched: 10. This CDR3 contains 18 residues. The germline V gene has CDR1 KGHDR and CDR2 SFDVKD. The CDR3 region has the DNA TGTGCCACCAGTGATGGATCGACAGGGGGAGACATGAACACTGAAGCTTTCTTT. It is translated as CATSDGSTGGDMNTEAFF.

The rearrangement uses TRBV28 and TRBJ2-7, with D possibly being TRBD2 (7 bases). The CDR3 is 20 amino acids. Germline V gene sequence: CDR1 MDHEN, CDR2 SYDVKM. V was shortened by 5 bases and J by 3 bases, with 32 bases between the two germline ends. The CDR3 DNA sequence: TGTGCCAGCAGTCCTTTGGTCCGGACAGCCGGAGGTTGGGGGGGCTACGAGCAGTACTTC. Its protein product is CASSPLVRTAGGWGGYEQYF.

The chain couples TRBV21-1 to TRBJ2-3; whether TRBD1, the table's D call, matches the DNA was not checked. TRBV21-1 is tagged as a pseudogene. This CDR3 is 13 amino acids long. The CDR3 region has the DNA TGTGCCAGCACCCTCAAGGGGGCGCATACGCAGTATTTT. This encodes CASTLKGAHTQYF.